This is a list of T cell receptor beta chains from one sample in a study of shared clonotypes between healthy human individuals. Assay: immunoSEQ multiplex PCR; the TCRdb copy retains only in-frame clones and omits some. Among around 2.3 million clones listed, nearly 97% were seen once. Sequenced input: naive CD4+ T cells sorted from blood. All receptors come from a young man in good health. Both conserved end residues are part of each CDR3. Fields, in order: V gene, J gene, clone size, D gene, CDR3 protein, CDR3 DNA. The D gene is left open where the match is weak. Part of the rows lack a size; the others show once, few, many or a class for expanded clones.

>TRBV5-6|TRBJ2-1|NA|NA
CASSLSAGYNEQFF
TGTGCCAGCAGCCTGTCGGCGGGTTACAATGAGCAGTTCTTC
>TRBV25-1|TRBJ2-7|NA|NA
CASSENARQGNYEQYF
TGTGCCAGCAGTGAAAATGCACGGCAGGGGAACTACGAGCAGTACTTC
>TRBV2|TRBJ1-3|NA|NA
CASSEAGVTGNTIYF
TGTGCCAGCAGTGAAGCGGGGGTTACTGGAAACACCATATATTTT
>TRBV5-5|TRBJ1-4|NA|NA
CASSPLATNEKLFF
TGTGCCAGCAGCCCACTTGCAACTAATGAAAAACTGTTTTTT
>TRBV9|TRBJ2-7|NA|NA
CASSVLGGSYEQYF
TGTGCCAGCAGCGTCCTCGGTGGCTCCTACGAGCAGTACTTC
>TRBV7-9|TRBJ1-1|NA|TRBD1
CASSLVGTENTEAFF
TGTGCCAGCAGCTTAGTAGGGACAGAGAACACTGAAGCTTTCTTT
>TRBV7-8|TRBJ1-1|NA|TRBD1
CASSFERTGGSEAFF
TGTGCCAGCAGCTTCGAAAGGACAGGAGGCTCTGAAGCTTTCTTT
>TRBV28|TRBJ1-2|NA|NA
CASSFSGYGYTF
TGTGCCAGCAGTTTTTCAGGATATGGCTACACCTTC
>TRBV19|TRBJ1-2|NA|NA
CATDNRERNYGYTF
TGTGCCACCGACAACAGGGAGAGAAACTATGGCTACACCTTC
>TRBV30|TRBJ1-6|NA|TRBD1
CAWTTGGAYNSPLHF
TGTGCCTGGACTACAGGGGGCGCCTATAATTCACCCCTCCACTTT
>TRBV16|TRBJ1-1|few|NA
CASSRDINTEAFF
TGTGCCAGCAGTCGGGACATCAACACTGAAGCTTTCTTT
>TRBV20-1|TRBJ2-3|once|NA
CSAYLDTQYF
TGCAGTGCTTATTTGGATACGCAGTATTTT
>TRBV30|TRBJ1-5|NA|TRBD1
CAWSSQGEQPQHF
TGTGCCTGGAGTTCTCAGGGGGAACAGCCCCAGCATTTT
>TRBV7-2|TRBJ1-1|once|NA
CASRQVMGSEAFF
TGTGCCAGCAGACAGGTTATGGGATCTGAAGCTTTCTTT